This entry describes one T cell receptor (beta chain). V was clipped by 6 bases and J by 3 bases, with 6 bases between them. Germline CDR1 reads LGHDT; CDR2 reads YNNKEL (reference sequence). The CDR3 runs to 11 residues. These data come from a study of blood T cell repertoires in COVID-19. Background on the study: Sites in the United States, Italy and Spain provided acute and convalescent COVID-19 samples. The cDNA or gDNA used as material had been derived from T cells, B-cell-depleted T cells, or PBMCs.

As processed by the authors: Amplification from reference gene primers served as the basis for estimated nucleated cell counts. The data were produced by immunoSEQ multiplex PCR, yet TCRdb's version contains in-frame clones alone and is incomplete. D and trimming were read from the DNA, whereas the V and J calls and clone size are those reported in that table. The data show some 120,000 clones, 90% seen once. V is TRBV3-1 (or the pseudogene TRBV3-2) and J is TRBJ2-7; tentatively, D is TRBD1 (6 bases). Sequenced input: peripheral blood. The origin of this receptor is a human donor with active COVID-19. The donor label of this sample is uncertain. The CDR3 sequence: CASRGHYEQYF. CDR3 nucleotides: TGTGCCAGCAGGGGACACTACGAGCAGTACTTC.